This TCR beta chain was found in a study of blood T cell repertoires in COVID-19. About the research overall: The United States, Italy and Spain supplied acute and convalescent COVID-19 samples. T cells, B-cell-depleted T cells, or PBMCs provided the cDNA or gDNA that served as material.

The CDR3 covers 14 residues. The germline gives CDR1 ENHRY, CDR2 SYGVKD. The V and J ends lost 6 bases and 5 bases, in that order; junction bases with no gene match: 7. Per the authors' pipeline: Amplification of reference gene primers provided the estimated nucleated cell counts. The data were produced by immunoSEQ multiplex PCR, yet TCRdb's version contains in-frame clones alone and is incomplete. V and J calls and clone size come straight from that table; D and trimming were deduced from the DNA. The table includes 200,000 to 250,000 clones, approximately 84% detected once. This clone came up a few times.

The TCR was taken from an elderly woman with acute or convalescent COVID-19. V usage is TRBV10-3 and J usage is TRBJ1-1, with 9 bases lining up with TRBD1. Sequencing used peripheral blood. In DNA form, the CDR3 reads TGTGCCATCAGGCCTTCGACAGGGGGAACTGAAGCTTTCTTT. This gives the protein CAIRPSTGGTEAFF.